A selection of T cell receptor beta chains follows, all from one sample in a study of CD8 T cells in ankylosing spondylitis. Each CDR3 protein is one row after TCRdb ran MiXCR on the 5' RACE reads. In the table there are about 150,000 distinct CDR3 sequences, 40% to 50% of which are singletons. Sequencing input: synovial fluid, either unsorted or a sorted T cell fraction (not recorded which). The receptors shown here come from a male donor with ankylosing spondylitis. Both conserved end residues are part of each CDR3. The D gene is left open where the match is weak. The size of a clone is reported for some rows only, either as once, few or many, or as a class for expanded clones.

D | size | J | V | length | DNA | CDR3
TRBD1 | . | TRBJ1-5 | TRBV14 | 17 | TGTGCCAGCAGCCTCTGCGCCCGACAGGGACCCCATCAGCCCCAGCATTTT | CASSLCARQGPHQPQHF
TRBD2 | . | TRBJ2-5 | TRBV11-2 | 19 | TGTGCCAGCAGCGTATTACCGGGACTAGCGGGAGAGGGGGGGGAGACCCAGTACTTC | CASSVLPGLAGEGGETQYF
TRBD2 | . | TRBJ2-2 | TRBV6-4 | 15 | TGTGCCAGCAGCACTAGCGGAGCGAACACCGGGGAGCTGTTTTTT | CASSTSGANTGELFF
TRBD2 | many | TRBJ2-1 | TRBV12-3/TRBV12-4 | 16 | TGTGCCAGCAGTTTCGGGGGGGATAGCTCCTACAATGAGCAGTTCTTC | CASSFGGDSSYNEQFF
. | many | TRBJ2-1 | TRBV7-2 | 13 | TGTGCCAGCAGCAGCAGACAGATGGATGAGCAGTTCTTC | CASSSRQMDEQFF
TRBD2 | few | TRBJ2-1 | TRBV10-3 | 17 | TGTGCCATCAGTGGGGGACTAGCGGGAGGGAACTACAATGAGCAGTTCTTC | CAISGGLAGGNYNEQFF
. | few | TRBJ1-1 | TRBV6-2/TRBV6-3 | 20 | TGTGCCAGCAGTTACTCGAGAATATTGTTGGGTTGCTGCACAAACACTGAAGCTTTCTTT | CASSYSRILLGCCTNTEAFF
. | . | TRBJ2-3 | TRBV25-1 | 15 | TGTGCCAGCAGTGAACTAGACAGAAGCACAGATACGCAGTATTTT | CASSELDRSTDTQYF
. | . | TRBJ1-1 | TRBV6-7 | 13 | TGTGCCAGCAGTTACTCTAGGGACCGTGAAGCTTTCTTT | CASSYSRDREAFF
TRBD1 | . | TRBJ1-1 | TRBV13 | 14 | TGTGCCAGCAGCTTGGGGACAGAGAACACTGAAGCTTTCTTT | CASSLGTENTEAFF
. | . | TRBJ2-1 | TRBV12-3/TRBV12-4 | 12 | TGTGCCAGCAGTTTAAGTGCTAATGAGCAGTTCTTC | CASSLSANEQFF
. | once | TRBJ1-5 | TRBV4-2 | 15 | TGTGCCAGCAGCCAAGTGGAACAAAGCAATCAGCCCCAGCATTTT | CASSQVEQSNQPQHF
. | many | TRBJ2-5 | TRBV7-9 | 16 | TGTGCCAGCAGCTTAGTTGGTCTAGCGCTCCAAGAGACCCAGTACTTC | CASSLVGLALQETQYF
TRBD1 | few | TRBJ2-7 | TRBV20-1 | 13 | TGCAGTGCGGCCGGGACAGGGATTTACGAGCAGTACTTC | CSAAGTGIYEQYF
TRBD2 | few | TRBJ2-1 | TRBV28 | 14 | TGTGCCAGCAGTTCGGGACTAGCGGACAATGAGCAGTTCTTC | CASSSGLADNEQFF
TRBD2 | . | TRBJ2-5 | TRBV7-3 | 18 | TGTGCCAGCAGCCCCCAGGGACTAGCGGGGGGGATCGAAGAGACCCAGTACTTC | CASSPQGLAGGIEETQYF
. | few | TRBJ1-6 | TRBV6-1 | 16 | TGTGCCAGCAGTGCCGGGATCGCCGGTTATAATTCACCCCTCCACTTT | CASSAGIAGYNSPLHF
. | . | TRBJ2-4 | TRBV28 | 17 | TGTGCCAGCAGTTTATATGCAGGGGCCTTAGCCAAAAACATTCAGTACTTC | CASSLYAGALAKNIQYF
TRBD2 | . | TRBJ2-1 | TRBV7-7 | 15 | TGTGCCAGCAGCCACAGACTAGCGGGGTACAATGAGCAGTTCTTC | CASSHRLAGYNEQFF
. | few | TRBJ1-1 | TRBV28 | 15 | TGTGCCAGCAGTTTACAGGGCTTCATGAACACTGAAGCTTTCTTT | CASSLQGFMNTEAFF
. | . | TRBJ2-1 | TRBV7-6 | 15 | TGTGCCAGCAGCTTAGGTGGCGGGACGCTCAATGAGCAGTTCTTC | CASSLGGGTLNEQFF
TRBD2 | . | TRBJ2-1 | TRBV4-2 | 15 | TGTGCCAGCAGCCAAATAGCGGGAGGGCCAAATGAGCAGTTCTTC | CASSQIAGGPNEQFF